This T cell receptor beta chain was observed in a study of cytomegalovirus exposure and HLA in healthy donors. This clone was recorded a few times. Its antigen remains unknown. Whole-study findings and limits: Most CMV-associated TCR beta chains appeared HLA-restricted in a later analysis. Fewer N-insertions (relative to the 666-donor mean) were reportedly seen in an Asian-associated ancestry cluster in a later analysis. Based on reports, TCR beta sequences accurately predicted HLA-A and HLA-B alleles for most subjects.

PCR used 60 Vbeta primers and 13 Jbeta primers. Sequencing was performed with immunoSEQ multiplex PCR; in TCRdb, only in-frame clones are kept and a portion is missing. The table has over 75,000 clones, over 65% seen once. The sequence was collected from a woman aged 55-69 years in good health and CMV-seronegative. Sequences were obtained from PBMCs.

The CDR3 sequence is CASRDTGSGANVLTF. CDR3 DNA: TGTGCCAGCAGGGATACAGGCTCTGGGGCCAACGTCCTGACTTTC. The rearrangement links TRBV6-5 to TRBJ2-6, with D tentatively TRBD1 (5 bases). The CDR3 runs 15 residues. Germline lookup yields CDR1 MNHEY and CDR2 SVGAGI. Trimming stripped 6 bases from V and 0 bases from J, with 9 bases between.